The clone carrying this TCR beta chain has more than one count but fewer than ten. These data are taken from a study of cytomegalovirus exposure and HLA in healthy donors. Study as a whole: The approximately 130 validation repertoires matched the 600 to 700 first-cohort repertoires in platform, a later analysis reported.

TCRdb's table, derived via immunoSEQ multiplex PCR, lists solely in-frame clones and lacks some. The sample holds about 64,000 clones, roughly 94% seen once. The CDR3 has 15 amino acids. Germline V lookup: CDR1 SGHVS, CDR2 FQNEAQ. Deletions cut 3 bases from V and 4 bases from J, with 16 bases between. Material: PBMCs. The J gene is TRBJ2-7, the V gene TRBV7-8, with D possibly matching TRBD2 (5 bases). This sequence was found in a woman aged 18-29 years in good health and CMV-seropositive. The CDR3: CASSFRRDADYEQYF. DNA of the CDR3: TGTGCCAGCAGCTTCCGTCGGGATGCCGATTACGAGCAGTACTTC.